The following is a T cell receptor beta chain sequence with its context. V was trimmed by 2 bases and J by 0 bases, leaving 8 bases between them. The CDR3 spans 16 residues. The V gene's germline CDR1 is MNHEY and CDR2 SVGAGI. Profiling relied on immunoSEQ multiplex PCR, and the TCRdb table lists in-frame clones only, not all of them. The repertoire consists of around 300,000 clones, with approximately 87% occurring once and the leading ten covering over 5%. Treatment: some 19 received Ad26.COV2.S at low or high dose, single or two shots; roughly five received placebo; per-sample allocation not given. The samples date from day 63 after the first vaccine or placebo injection. This sample stems from a study of Ad26.COV2.S vaccination and SARS-CoV-2 variants.

The chain links TRBV6-5 to TRBJ2-6, with TRBD1 as a possible D gene (5 bases). The material sequenced was peripheral blood, taken in a trial of Ad26.COV2.S vaccine versus placebo. The TCR was taken from a person between 18 and 65 years old who received the Ad26.COV2.S COVID-19 vaccine or a placebo. CDR3 amino acids: CASSYRQFSGANVLTF. The CDR3 bases are TGTGCCAGCAGTTACCGACAGTTCTCTGGGGCCAACGTCCTGACTTTC.